This TCR beta chain derives from a study of T cells after yellow fever vaccination. Germline loops: CDR1 SGHVS, CDR2 FNYEAQ. The CDR3 loop spans 14 amino acids. V lost 4 bases and J lost 1; bases outside the gene matches: 3. One entry per CDR3 protein results from TCRdb running MiXCR on the 5' RACE reads. The sample has roughly 250,000 distinct CDR3 sequences, 10% to 15% seen once; the top ten hold about 0.51%. The J gene is TRBJ2-5, the V gene TRBV7-6; the match to TRBD1 covers 7 bases. Sequenced here: CD4+ T cells sorted from PBMCs, sampled 45 days after the yellow fever booster vaccination. The receptor comes from a man aged 30 to 45 who received the YFV17D yellow fever vaccine. Written as DNA, the CDR3 is TGTGCCAGCAGCTATCGGACAGGCCAAGAGACCCAGTACTTC. Its protein product is CASSYRTGQETQYF.